One and the same sample provided the 21 T cell receptor beta chains below, sequenced in a study of blood T cells in healthy people across ages. Alongside a J-beta primer mix, a sample-barcoded 5' primer served in a second PCR lasting roughly 7 to 11 cycles. TCRdb independently ran MiXCR on the 5' RACE reads; one entry per CDR3 protein. The table has 800,000 to 1,300,000 distinct CDR3 sequences, 20% to 25% seen once. The same specimen was also included in a second study, on T cells of mothers and their children.

Sequenced material: blood. The receptors were sampled from a girl aged 2-10 years in good health.

V usage is TRBV4-2 and J usage is TRBJ1-4, with no clear D. This CDR3 is 15 amino acids long. The V gene's germline CDR1 is LGHNA and CDR2 YNFKEQ. Deletions cut 1 base from V and 8 bases from J, with 14 bases between. CDR3 in DNA: TGTGCCAGCAGCCAAGTTAGTCAGACGGACGAAAAACTGTTTTTT. The encoded protein is CASSQVSQTDEKLFF.

This clonotype was seen only a few times. The V and J genes are TRBV7-2 and TRBJ1-6, with D possibly TRBD1 on 5 matching bases. Trimming removed 5 bases from V and 7 bases from J, with 15 bases in between. From germline, CDR1 is SGHTA and CDR2 FQGNSA. The CDR3 is 15 residues long. The CDR3 nucleotides read TGTGCCAGCAGCGAGGGACGGTCCCGGAATTCACCCCTCCACTTT. Translation gives CASSEGRSRNSPLHF.

This clonotype was seen a few times. CDR3 nucleotide sequence: TGTGCCAGCAGCCGGGACATGACAGGGGCGTGGTATCTCGAGCAGTACTTC. This encodes CASSRDMTGAWYLEQYF. The rearrangement joins TRBV5-5 to TRBJ2-7, with 8 bases that match TRBD1. The CDR3 spans 17 residues. V gave up 4 bases and J gave up 6 bases; unmatched junction bases: 18. CDR1 and CDR2 from the germline V gene are SGHKS and YYEKEE (reference sequence).

This clonotype was seen only a few times. The V and J genes are TRBV7-6 and TRBJ2-1, with D tentatively TRBD2 (5 bases). This CDR3 spans 17 amino acids. Between the trimmed V and J ends, which lost 3 bases and 9 bases, there was a span of 24 bases. Germline CDR1 SGHVS, CDR2 FNYEAQ. The CDR3 spells CASSLVAAAFISGEQFF. CDR3 nucleotides: TGTGCCAGCAGCTTGGTGGCAGCGGCGTTTATATCGGGTGAGCAGTTCTTC.

In its sample, this clonotype was seen a few times. The gene calls are TRBV5-1 and TRBJ2-6; D is unresolved. Trimming shortened V by 3 bases and J by 3 bases, and 16 bases separated the two germline ends. The CDR3 spans 17 residues. CDR1 is SGHRS and CDR2 is YFSETQ in the germline V gene. In DNA form, the CDR3 reads TGCGCCAGCAGCTCTTGGGCTTTCGAGAGTGGGGCCAACGTCCTGACTTTC. It codes for CASSSWAFESGANVLTF.

The table lists this clonotype with a count of one. This chain joins TRBV7-9 and TRBJ1-1, with D tentatively TRBD1 (5 bases). There are 14 residues in the CDR3. V dropped 5 bases and J dropped 5 bases, with 15 bases sitting between them. Germline V gene sequence: CDR1 SEHNR, CDR2 FQNEAQ (reference sequence). The CDR3 region is CASSPKVGDTEAFF. The CDR3 region has the DNA TGTGCCAGCAGCCCTAAGGTGGGGGATACTGAAGCTTTCTTT. The full variable domain, with the rest looked up from reference TRBV7-9 and TRBJ1-1, is DTGVSQNPRHKITKRGQNVTFRCDPISEHNRLYWYRQTLGQGPEFLTYFQNEAQLEKSRLLSDRFSAERPKGSFSTLEIQRTEQGDSAMYLCASSPKVGDTEAFFGQGTRLTVV.

Only a few counts were recorded for this clonotype. The chain carries TRBV28 and TRBJ1-5; D is unclear. The CDR3 is made up of 13 amino acids. The germline V gene has CDR1 MDHEN and CDR2 SYDVKM. V was pared by 11 bases and J by 7 bases, with 18 bases between. The CDR3 DNA follows: TGTGCCGGCTGTGTAGCTTCGGGGCAGCCCCAGCATTTT. It encodes CAGCVASGQPQHF.

In its sample, this clonotype was seen a few times. The CDR3 sequence: CASSTSGRTPNSPLHF. The CDR3 DNA sequence: TGTGCCAGCAGTACCTCTGGACGGACTCCTAATTCACCCCTCCACTTT. This chain joins TRBV6-1 and TRBJ1-6; D is ambiguous. This CDR3 contains 16 residues. The germline V gene encodes CDR1 MNHNS and CDR2 SASEGT. V was cut by 5 bases and J by 6 bases, with 17 bases left in between.

The chain uses TRBV14 and TRBJ2-5; D gene uncertain. Trimming stripped 3 bases from V and 1 base from J, with 12 bases between. The CDR3 runs 15 residues. Germline assignment: CDR1 SGHDN and CDR2 FVKESK. This CDR3 reads CASSHFQHSQETQYF. CDR3 in DNA: TGTGCCAGCAGCCACTTTCAGCATTCCCAAGAGACCCAGTACTTC.

The genes are TRBV5-1 and TRBJ2-1; TRBD2 aligns across 12 bases. J gave up 0 bases and V 3 bases, and 7 bases lay outside the gene matches. Germline CDR1 and CDR2: SGHRS and YFSETQ. This CDR3 region has 18 residues. CDR3 amino acids: CASSSSGGAQRSYNEQFF. CDR3 coding DNA: TGCGCCAGCAGCTCTAGCGGGGGGGCACAGCGCTCCTACAATGAGCAGTTCTTC. Full variable domain (remainder filled in from reference TRBV5-1 and TRBJ2-1): KAGVTQTPRYLIKTRGQQVTLSCSPISGHRSVSWYQQTPGQGLQFLFEYFSETQRNKGNFPGRFSGRQFSNSRSEMNVSTLELGDSALYLCASSSSGGAQRSYNEQFFGPGTRLTVL.

The J gene is TRBJ2-7, the V gene TRBV5-1; D is perhaps TRBD1 (6 bases). Germline V gives CDR1 SGHRS, CDR2 YFSETQ. The ends were cut back, 4 bases at V and 2 bases at J, with 13 bases in the middle. CDR3 length: 14 amino acids. The CDR3 bases are TGCGCCAGCAGCCTCTACGGACAGACCTACGAGCAGTACTTC. It specifies CASSLYGQTYEQYF.

The V gene is TRBV2, the J gene TRBJ1-5, with a weak D call TRBD1 (6 bases). Trimming stripped 1 base from V and 0 bases from J, with 13 bases between. This CDR3 has 17 amino acids. Germline V gene data show CDR1 as SNHLY and CDR2 as FYNNEI. In DNA form, the CDR3 reads TGTGCCAGCAGTGAAGAGGGGGAGGTATATAGCAATCAGCCCCAGCATTTT. This translates into CASSEEGEVYSNQPQHF.

A remark on this clonotype: Its ends do not fully match the called genes, so a read error is possible. The rearrangement links TRBV4-1 to TRBJ2-7, with D unclear. Germline CDR1 is MGHRA and CDR2 is YSYEKL. The CDR3 spans 17 residues. CDR3: CASSHAPRTALLYEQYF. CDR3 bases: TGCGCCAGCAGCCATGCCCCAAGGACGGCCCTCCTCTACGAACAGTACTTC.

The gene calls are TRBV6-2 or TRBV6-3 and TRBJ1-4; D perhaps matches TRBD1 (6 bases). Germline V CDR1 and CDR2: MNHEY, SVGEGT. Deletions cut 8 bases from V and 7 bases from J, with 14 bases between. This CDR3 region has 13 residues. DNA of the CDR3: TGTGCCAGCGTCAGGGGAGGAGGTGAAAAACTGTTTTTT. Its protein product is CASVRGGGEKLFF.

This clonotype was detected a few times. The rearrangement joins TRBV19 to TRBJ2-5, with 11 bases that match TRBD2. The length of the CDR3 is 15 residues. Germline loops: CDR1 LNHDA, CDR2 SQIVND (reference sequence). Trimming at V came to 5 bases and at J to 5 bases, leaving 7 bases not matched to a gene. CDR3 sequence reads: CASSETSGILETQYF. The CDR3 DNA sequence: TGTGCCAGTAGTGAGACTAGCGGGATTTTGGAGACCCAGTACTTC. The full variable domain, completed using reference TRBV19 and TRBJ2-5, is DGGITQSPKYLFRKEGQNVTLSCEQNLNHDAMYWYRQDPGQGLRLIYYSQIVNDFQKGDIAEGYSVSREKKESFPLTVTSAQKNPTAFYLCASSETSGILETQYFGPGTRLLVL.

This clonotype has just a few counts. The V call is TRBV20-1, the J call TRBJ2-1; no definite D call. V shed 0 bases and J shed 5 bases, with 8 bases lying between them. This CDR3 spans 13 amino acids. Germline lookup yields CDR1 DFQATT and CDR2 SNEGSKA (reference sequence). CDR3 loop: CSARDLTNNEQFF. The DNA of the CDR3 is TGCAGTGCTAGAGATTTAACCAACAATGAGCAGTTCTTC.

Here the CDR3 DNA reads TGCGCCAGCAGCTTAGCCCCGGGACTAGAGGAGACCCAGTACTTC. Protein product: CASSLAPGLEETQYF. The rearrangement uses TRBV5-1 and TRBJ2-5; TRBD2 agrees at 8 bases. CDR3 length: 15 amino acids. Germline CDR1 SGHRS, CDR2 YFSETQ. V was clipped by 2 bases and J by 5 bases; unmatched bases: 8.

J is TRBJ2-1 and V is TRBV7-2; TRBD2 might be the D (5 bases). The CDR3 runs to 16 residues. V lost 5 bases and J lost 0, with 14 bases in between. Germline V gene lookup returns CDR1 SGHTA and CDR2 FQGNSA. The CDR3 DNA reads as TGTGCCAGCAGCCCCTTCGTCACTAGCTCCTACAATGAGCAGTTCTTC. Protein product: CASSPFVTSSYNEQFF.

The chain couples TRBV3-1 to TRBJ1-5; D unclear. This CDR3 comprises 13 residues. CDR1 and CDR2 (germline): LGHDT, YNNKEL (reference sequence). Trimming stripped 3 bases from V and 4 bases from J, with 7 bases between. The CDR3 here is CASSQGYNQPQHF. Here the CDR3 DNA reads TGTGCCAGCAGCCAGGGATATAATCAGCCCCAGCATTTT. Complete variable domain (other parts from reference TRBV3-1 and TRBJ1-5): DTAVSQTPKYLVTQMGNDKSIKCEQNLGHDTMYWYKQDSKKFLKIMFSYNNKELIINETVPNRFSPKSPDKAHLNLHINSLELGDSAVYFCASSQGYNQPQHFGDGTRLSIL.

This clonotype came up a few times. The chain combines TRBV7-9 with TRBJ2-5; 7 nucleotides match TRBD2. The junction had 11 bases not matched to a gene; V was cut back by 4 bases and J by 3 bases. The CDR3 contains 16 residues. Germline V gives CDR1 SEHNR, CDR2 FQNEAQ (reference sequence). CDR3 residues: CASSWGSSGAEETQYF. CDR3 DNA: TGTGCCAGCAGCTGGGGATCAAGCGGGGCGGAAGAGACCCAGTACTTC. Full variable domain (outside the CDR3, taken from reference TRBV7-9 and TRBJ2-5): DTGVSQNPRHKITKRGQNVTFRCDPISEHNRLYWYRQTLGQGPEFLTYFQNEAQLEKSRLLSDRFSAERPKGSFSTLEIQRTEQGDSAMYLCASSWGSSGAEETQYFGPGTRLLVL.

CDR3 DNA sequence: TGTGCCAGCAGTTTCCTAGGATGGGAGCTGTTTTTT. Its protein is CASSFLGWELFF. J is TRBJ2-2 and V is TRBV27; D unclear. The ends were cut back, 3 bases at V and 9 bases at J, with 8 bases in the middle. Germline-derived CDR1 and CDR2 are MNHEY and SMNVEV (reference sequence). The CDR3 runs 12 residues.